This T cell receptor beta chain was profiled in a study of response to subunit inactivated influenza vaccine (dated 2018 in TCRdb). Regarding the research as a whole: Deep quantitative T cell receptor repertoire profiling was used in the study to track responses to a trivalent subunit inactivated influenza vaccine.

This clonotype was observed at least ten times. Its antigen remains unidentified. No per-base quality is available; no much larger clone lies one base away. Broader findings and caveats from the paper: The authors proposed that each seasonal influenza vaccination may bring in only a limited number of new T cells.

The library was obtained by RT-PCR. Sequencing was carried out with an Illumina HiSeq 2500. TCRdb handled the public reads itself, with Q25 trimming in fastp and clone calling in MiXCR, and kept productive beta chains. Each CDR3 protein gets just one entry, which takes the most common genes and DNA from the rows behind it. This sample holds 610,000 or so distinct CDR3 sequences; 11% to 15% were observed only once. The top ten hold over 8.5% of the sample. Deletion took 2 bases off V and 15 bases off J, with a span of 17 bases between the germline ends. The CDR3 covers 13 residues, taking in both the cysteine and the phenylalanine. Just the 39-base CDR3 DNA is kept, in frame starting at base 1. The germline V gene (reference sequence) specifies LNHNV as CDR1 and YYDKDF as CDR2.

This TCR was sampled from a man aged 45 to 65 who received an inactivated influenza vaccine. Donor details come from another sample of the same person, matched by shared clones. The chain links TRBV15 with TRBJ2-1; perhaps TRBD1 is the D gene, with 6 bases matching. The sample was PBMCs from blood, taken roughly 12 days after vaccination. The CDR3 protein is CATSRQASGERFF. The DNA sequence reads TGTGCCACCAGCAGACAAGCGTCAGGGGAACGGTTCTTC.